This TCR beta chain was found in a study of T cells in Graves' hyperthyroidism and ophthalmopathy (dated by TCRdb to the late 2010s). Study-level background: To identify TCR V-J signatures that set the groups apart, the researchers used a discovery cohort of about a hundred patients, made up of roughly 40 with Graves' ophthalmopathy and some 60 with stable Graves' hyperthyroidism. Prospective prediction of ophthalmopathy was tested in an independent validation cohort of approximately 19 hyperthyroidism patients and 15 to 17 patients who later progressed to ophthalmopathy. The 85 to 100 discovery patients were divided at random into training and test sets in a 7:3 ratio. The study also compared thyroid tissue and blood T-cell repertoires from five or six Graves' hyperthyroidism patients. Once sampling was done, hyperthyroidism patients were given methimazole at a starting dose of 30 mg daily, whereas ophthalmopathy patients were given high-dose intravenous methylprednisolone. The paper reports TCR Vbeta CDR3 sequencing of roughly 140 peripheral blood samples: around 41 ophthalmopathy, roughly 74 hyperthyroidism and around 17 progressor patients.

What the study reported, not specific to this receptor: Ophthalmopathy was separated from stable hyperthyroidism by a 13 V-J signature model, with 87.88% sensitivity and approximately 81% specificity obtained in cross-validation and 80%/75% obtained in testing. No statistical method was used to set the sample size in advance, and investigators knew the group allocation. Most expanded thyroid clonotypes (frequency above 0.001) were also detected in blood, suggesting blood repertoires may reflect thyroid immune responses. In validation, the model predicted progression to ophthalmopathy a median of 6.5 months before onset, with roughly 70% sensitivity and roughly 72% specificity.

A word on this clonotype: It lacks a known antigen. No much larger clone exists at a distance of one base, and base qualities are not known.

Stable Graves' hyperthyroidism was defined as no progression to ophthalmopathy during 18 months of follow-up. Hyperthyroidism patients were newly diagnosed, with disease duration under 2 months, and aged 18 to 65 years. Any patient with an uncontrolled infection, another autoimmune disease, pregnancy or lactation was excluded. Clinical symptoms, serum thyroxine and TRAb, thyroid ultrasound, and orbital computed tomography formed the basis for the diagnoses. Trizol reagent was used to extract total RNA, and RNA quality was then checked on an Agilent 2100 Bioanalyzer. The CDR3, cysteine through phenylalanine, is 15 amino acids long. Left in the record is the CDR3 DNA by itself, 45 bases read in frame from the first base. V is trimmed back by 5 bases and J by 5 bases, and the junction contains 11 bases that no gene match accounts for. The germline V gene yields SGHVS for CDR1 and FQNEAQ for CDR2. Amplification of TCR beta CDR3 regions was carried out from RNA transcripts. For the first round of RT-PCR on the TCR CDR3, the HTBI primer set was used together with the Qiagen OneStep RT-PCR kit. Libraries were constructed in a second round of multiplex PCR, after which size selection and purification were carried out. Sequencing of the libraries was done on an Illumina HiSeq2000 using paired-end 100 bp reads. On the authors' methods: SOAPnuke was used to process the raw data, with reads discarded if the reads contained adapters or uncalled bases, had a mean Phred below 15, or lacked an exact constant-primer or identifier match. COPE v1.2.5 was used to merge high-quality paired reads, and clonotypes were defined as unique nucleotide sequences. MiTCR v1.1 was used to align the clonotypes against IMGT TRBV, TRBD and TRBJ reference segments. The analysis included only V-J combinations with a frequency above 0.0001, which together covered 99.2% of the repertoires. The TCS score was defined as F50 (clonal expansion) divided by E x V (chaos), with BLOSUM62-based TCRdist calculated between CDR3 peptides within each V-J. Welch's t-statistics and random forest reduced several hundred V-J features to around 14, which were used in a naive Bayes classifier (R e1071). Thyroid-blood repertoire similarity was quantified with the Morisita-Horn index. In-frame beta chains were kept once TCRdb had trimmed the public reads at Q25 with fastp and called clones with MiXCR. One record per CDR3 amino acid sequence lists the most common genes and DNA. TCRdb, not the authors, supplied the V and J calls. This sample has roughly 570,000 distinct CDR3 sequences in its table, and about 45% of those were observed once. About 8% of the sample is taken by the ten largest.

Material: peripheral blood or thyroid tissue (not recorded which). The chain was built from TRBV7-8 and TRBJ2-5; 7 of the junction bases match TRBD2. This TCR derives from a woman aged 18-35 years with Graves' hyperthyroidism. The encoded CDR3 is CASSPLAGVRETQYF. In nucleotides, the sequence is TGTGCCAGCAGCCCTCTTGCGGGAGTCCGGGAGACCCAGTACTTC.